This T cell receptor (beta chain) was found in a study of blood T cell repertoires in COVID-19. Overall study: T cells, B-cell-depleted T cells, or PBMCs supplied cDNA or gDNA.

From germline, CDR1 is MNHEY and CDR2 SVGAGI. The V gene lost 2 bases and the J gene lost 6 bases, with 19 bases spanning the gap. This CDR3 has 16 residues. Original processing methods: Estimation of nucleated cell counts relied on the amplification of reference gene primers. Repertoires were generated with immunoSEQ multiplex PCR, while TCRdb's copy carries only in-frame clones and drops some. V and J calls and clone size are copied from that table; D and trimming were computed from the DNA. This table holds a few hundred thousand clones, around 80% found once. This clonotype originated in a man aged 25 to 45 with acute COVID-19. This chain links TRBV6-5 with TRBJ1-1; D gene uncertain. The sample comprised PBMCs or T cells enriched from blood (not recorded which). The CDR3 is CASSYLLMNLVSEAFF. In DNA, the CDR3 is TGTGCCAGCAGTTACCTCCTGATGAATCTAGTCTCTGAAGCTTTCTTT.